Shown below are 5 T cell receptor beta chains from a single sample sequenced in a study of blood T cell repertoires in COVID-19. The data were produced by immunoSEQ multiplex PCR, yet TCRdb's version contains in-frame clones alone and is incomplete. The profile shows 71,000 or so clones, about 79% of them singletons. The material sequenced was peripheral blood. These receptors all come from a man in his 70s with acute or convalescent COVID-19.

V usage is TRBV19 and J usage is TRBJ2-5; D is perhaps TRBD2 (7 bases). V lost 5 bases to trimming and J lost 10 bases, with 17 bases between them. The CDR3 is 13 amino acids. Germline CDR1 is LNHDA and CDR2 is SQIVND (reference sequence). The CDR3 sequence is CASSWGGGKSQYF. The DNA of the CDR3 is TGTGCCAGTAGTTGGGGGGGCGGAAAAAGCCAGTACTTC.

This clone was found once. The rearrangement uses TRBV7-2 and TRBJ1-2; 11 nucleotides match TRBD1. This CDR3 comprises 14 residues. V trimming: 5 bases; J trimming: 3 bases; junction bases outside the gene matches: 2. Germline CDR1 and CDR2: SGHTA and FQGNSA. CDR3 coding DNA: TGTGCCAGCAGCGCGGGACAGGGGGACTATGGCTACACCTTC. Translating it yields CASSAGQGDYGYTF.

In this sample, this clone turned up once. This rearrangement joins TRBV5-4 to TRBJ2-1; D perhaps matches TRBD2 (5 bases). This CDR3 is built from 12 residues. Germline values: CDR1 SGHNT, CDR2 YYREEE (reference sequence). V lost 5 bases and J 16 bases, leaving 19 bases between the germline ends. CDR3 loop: CASSIVGLGVFF. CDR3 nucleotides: TGTGCCAGCAGTATAGTAGGACTGGGCGTCTTCTTC.

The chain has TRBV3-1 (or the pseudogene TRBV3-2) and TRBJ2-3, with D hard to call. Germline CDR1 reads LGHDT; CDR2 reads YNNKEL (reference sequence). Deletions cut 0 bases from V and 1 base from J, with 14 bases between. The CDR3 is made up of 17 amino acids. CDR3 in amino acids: CASSQEIGSGGTDTQYF. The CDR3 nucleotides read TGTGCCAGCAGCCAAGAAATTGGGTCGGGTGGCACAGATACGCAGTATTTT.

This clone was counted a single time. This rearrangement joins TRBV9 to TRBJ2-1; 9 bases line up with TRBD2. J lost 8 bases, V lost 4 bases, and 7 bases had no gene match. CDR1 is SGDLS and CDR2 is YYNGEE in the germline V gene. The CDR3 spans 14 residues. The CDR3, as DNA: TGTGCCAGCAGCCCCGGGACTAGCTGGGATGAGCAGTTCTTC. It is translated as CASSPGTSWDEQFF.